This TCR beta chain is drawn from a study of T-cell reconstitution after alpha-beta-depleted transplantation in children. Using unique molecular identifiers, the investigators prepared the TCRbeta library. One entry per CDR3 protein results from TCRdb running MiXCR on the PCR reads. The sample records some 600,000 distinct CDR3 sequences, approximately 15% being singletons. CDR3 length: 14 amino acids. The germline V gene has CDR1 DFQATT and CDR2 SNEGSKA (reference sequence). Losses at the gene ends were 5 bases for V and 0 bases for J; bases not matched to a gene: 5. This clonotype was picked up many times.

The sample here was PBMCs from the stem cell graft donor, taken from the stem cell graft. The V gene is TRBV20-1, the J gene TRBJ2-3; 7 bases match TRBD1. The sequence came from a human donor who donated a stem cell graft to a child with acute myeloid leukemia. The CDR3 loop is CSAETGKSTDTQYF. The CDR3 coding sequence is TGCAGTGCTGAGACAGGGAAGAGCACAGATACGCAGTATTTT.